Included here is one TCR beta chain sequence, with context. As yet, its antigen is unknown. The sample belongs to a study of CD8+CD57+ T cells in acquired aplastic anemia. Turning to the study itself: DNA from sorted CD4+ and CD8+ cells averaged roughly 3.2 ug. Around 11 million reads, on average, were obtained for CD4+ cells from healthy donors.

Genomic DNA, the template, was used for profiling of the TCR beta VDJ and CDR3. A single record per CDR3 protein comes from TCRdb applying MiXCR to the reads. The sample shows roughly 80,000 distinct CDR3 sequences, around 44% of them seen only once. In germline, CDR1 is WNHNN, CDR2 SYGVQD (reference sequence). The CDR3 loop spans 13 amino acids. Study results and limitations: Patients and controls turned out to have more than 25 CD8+ CDR3 sequences in common. A significant difference in CD8+ Simpson's diversity between patients and controls was not found.

The V gene is TRBV10-1, the J gene TRBJ2-7; TRBD1 matches 7 bases. The receptor's source is a human donor in good health, serving as a control. The specimen was sorted CD4+, CD8+, or CD8+CD57+ T cells (not recorded which) from PBMCs. This CDR3 reads CTRSESGTAEQYF. CDR3 in DNA: TGCACCCGCAGTGAGTCGGGGACAGCCGAGCAGTACTTC.